The rows below give T cell receptor beta chains drawn from one sample of a study of blood T cell repertoires in COVID-19. The method was immunoSEQ multiplex PCR; TCRdb's version includes in-frame clones alone and lacks a portion of them. The sample has 200,000 to 300,000 clones, 88% seen once; the top ten hold approximately 4%. The sequenced sample was peripheral blood. All receptors come from a man aged 60 to 69 who had recovered from COVID-19. Each CDR3 is given with its conserved first and last residue. D genes are given only for firm matches. Where a row states a size, it is once, few, many or the class of an expanded clone; other rows omit it.

DNA,CDR3,D,size,V,J
TGTGCCAGCAGCTTCGGGACAGTGAACACCGGGGAGCTGTTTTTT,CASSFGTVNTGELFF,TRBD1,NA,TRBV5-4,TRBJ2-2
TGTGCCAGCAGTGAGTACCAAGAGACCCAGTACTTC,CASSEYQETQYF,NA,NA,TRBV12-3/TRBV12-4,TRBJ2-5
TGTGCCACCAGCAGAGATGGCGGAGCCACCGGGGAGCTGTTTTTT,CATSRDGGATGELFF,NA,NA,TRBV15,TRBJ2-2
TGTGCCAGCAGCCAGGGGACAGGGGGCGCGACCGGCTACACCTTC,CASSQGTGGATGYTF,TRBD1,NA,TRBV4-2,TRBJ1-2
TGCGCCAGCAGCCAAGAGTCGAGCTCCTACAATGAGCAGTTCTTC,CASSQESSSYNEQFF,NA,few,TRBV4-1,TRBJ2-1
TGTGCCAGCAGTGAAAAACGAACAGGGAAGGATACGCAGTATTTT,CASSEKRTGKDTQYF,NA,NA,TRBV2,TRBJ2-3
TGTGCCAGCAGCGCCCCGAAAGGGGGTCAAGAGACCCAGTACTTC,CASSAPKGGQETQYF,NA,NA,TRBV2,TRBJ2-5
TGTGCCAGCAGAGGGGGGGGGTTAGCTGAAGCTTTCTTT,CASRGGGLAEAFF,NA,NA,TRBV6-5,TRBJ1-1
TGTGCCAGTAGTATAGGACAGGAGGCCCAAGAGACCCAGTACTTC,CASSIGQEAQETQYF,NA,NA,TRBV19,TRBJ2-5
TGCAGCGCCCGGGGGGGCACCGGGGAGCTGTTTTTT,CSARGGTGELFF,TRBD2,NA,TRBV29-1,TRBJ2-2
TGTGCCAGCAGCGTAGGCGATGGGAGGAATCAGCCCCAGCATTTT,CASSVGDGRNQPQHF,NA,NA,TRBV9,TRBJ1-5
TGTGCCAGCCTGGGCGACACATACAATGAGCAGTTCTTC,CASLGDTYNEQFF,NA,NA,TRBV5-4,TRBJ2-1
TGTGCCAGCATCCCCCAGAGGGAATTCCCCAATGAGCAGTTCTTC,CASIPQREFPNEQFF,NA,once,TRBV5-4,TRBJ2-1
TGCGCCAGCAGCCAAACAGGGGTCCTCTTCTACAATGAGCAGTTCTTC,CASSQTGVLFYNEQFF,TRBD1,NA,TRBV4-1,TRBJ2-1
NA,CASSSSTGEAFF,NA,NA,TRBV6-2/TRBV6-3,TRBJ1-1
TGTGCCAGTAGTATGGGGACAGGGAACAATCAGCCCCAGCATTTT,CASSMGTGNNQPQHF,TRBD1,NA,TRBV19,TRBJ1-5
TGTGCCTGGAGCCTAGAGACCCAGTACTTC,CAWSLETQYF,NA,NA,TRBV30,TRBJ2-5
TGTGCCAGCAGCGTAGAGGGACAGGGAATGAATACGCAGTATTTT,CASSVEGQGMNTQYF,TRBD1,NA,TRBV9,TRBJ2-3
TGTGCCAGCAGCCCGACCGGAAGGGGCGGGGGGGCCGTGGAGACCCAGTACTTC,CASSPTGRGGGAVETQYF,TRBD2,few,TRBV4-2,TRBJ2-5
TGTGCCAGCAGCATCGGGACTACGGAGACCCAGTACTTC,CASSIGTTETQYF,TRBD2,few,TRBV7-9,TRBJ2-5
TGTGCCAGCAGCGACCGGACAGGGGCCCGAGGTGAGCAGTTCTTC,CASSDRTGARGEQFF,TRBD1,NA,TRBV9,TRBJ2-1
TGTGCCACCAGCCCGGGACTAGCGAACACCGGGGAGCTGTTTTTT,CATSPGLANTGELFF,TRBD2,NA,TRBV24-1,TRBJ2-2
TGTGCCAGCAGCCAAGTGAGGTCCGGGGATCTGAACACTGAAGCTTTCTTT,CASSQVRSGDLNTEAFF,NA,NA,TRBV4-2,TRBJ1-1
TGTGCCAGCAGTCACAGGGCGGCTAATGAAAAACTGTTTTTT,CASSHRAANEKLFF,NA,once,TRBV2,TRBJ1-4
TGTGCCAGCAGTCCTTTTAGCGGGGGGGTTGCAGATACGCAGTATTTT,CASSPFSGGVADTQYF,TRBD2,NA,TRBV5-4,TRBJ2-3
TGTGCCAGCAGCTTAAATCCTACTAATGAAAAACTGTTTTTT,CASSLNPTNEKLFF,NA,NA,TRBV7-9,TRBJ1-4
TGTGCCATCAGCGCGGCGACCGGGCGGGGGGACGAGCAGTACTTC,CAISAATGRGDEQYF,TRBD2,NA,TRBV10-3,TRBJ2-7
TGTGCCAGTAGTGACCCCCGAGGACATGGCCGTAATTCACCCCTCCACTTT,CASSDPRGHGRNSPLHF,NA,NA,TRBV19,TRBJ1-6
TGTGCCAGCTTACGTGTTCCAGGGGGCGGCAATCAGCCCCAGCATTTT,CASLRVPGGGNQPQHF,TRBD1,NA,TRBV2,TRBJ1-5
TGTGCCAGCAGTCTACTACGGAGGGGCATGGATCAGCCCCAGCATTTT,CASSLLRRGMDQPQHF,NA,NA,TRBV6-2/TRBV6-3,TRBJ1-5
TGTGCCAGCAGACTAGCCCGGAGCGGGGGCCCGGATACGCAGTATTTT,CASRLARSGGPDTQYF,TRBD2,NA,TRBV11-2,TRBJ2-3
TGCGCCAGCAGCTCCCCAGCGGGGAGACCCGCCTATAGCTCCTACAATGAGCAGTTCTTC,CASSSPAGRPAYSSYNEQFF,TRBD2,NA,TRBV5-1,TRBJ2-1
TGTGCCAGCAGCCAAGGGCGCAGGCTCACTGAAGCTTTCTTT,CASSQGRRLTEAFF,NA,NA,TRBV3-1/TRBV3-2,TRBJ1-1
TGCGCCAGCTGGAGACAGCCTTCTAGCACAGATACGCAGTATTTT,CASWRQPSSTDTQYF,NA,NA,TRBV5-1,TRBJ2-3
TGTGCCAGCTCATTTACCTCCGGGACAGGGTTTCACGAGCAGTACTTC,CASSFTSGTGFHEQYF,TRBD1,NA,TRBV18,TRBJ2-7
TGTGCCAGCAGTGTATTAAGGAGCCATGAGCAGTTCTTC,CASSVLRSHEQFF,NA,NA,TRBV6-2/TRBV6-3,TRBJ2-1
TGTGCCAGTAGTATAGGCGGGGTAAATTCACCCCTCCACTTT,CASSIGGVNSPLHF,NA,NA,TRBV19,TRBJ1-6
TGCAGCGTTGATAAGGGGCCCGGGGGTGGCTACACCTTC,CSVDKGPGGGYTF,NA,NA,TRBV29-1,TRBJ1-2
TGTGCCAGCAGGAGGGACACCTCCTACAATGAGCAGTTCTTC,CASRRDTSYNEQFF,NA,NA,TRBV6-5,TRBJ2-1
TGTGCCAGTAGTTCACAGGGGACAAAAAATTCACCCCTCCACTTT,CASSSQGTKNSPLHF,TRBD1,NA,TRBV19,TRBJ1-6
TGCGCCAGCAGCTCTACCCTCTCGGAGGGGACTGAAGCTTTCTTT,CASSSTLSEGTEAFF,NA,once,TRBV5-1,TRBJ1-1
TGTGCCAGCAGCTTCGCAGGCCAGCCCCAGCATTTT,CASSFAGQPQHF,NA,NA,TRBV11-2,TRBJ1-5
TGCGCCAGCAGCTTGAGTATTCCAGGGGGCATGGGGACCGGGGAGCTGTTTTTT,CASSLSIPGGMGTGELFF,TRBD1,NA,TRBV5-1,TRBJ2-2
TGTGCCTGGACCGGGGGTCTCCGCCACGAGCAGTACTTC,CAWTGGLRHEQYF,NA,NA,TRBV30,TRBJ2-7
TGTGCCAGCTCAACCGTTGCAGGAGGAGATTCACCCCTCCACTTT,CASSTVAGGDSPLHF,NA,NA,TRBV18,TRBJ1-6
TGTGCCTGCAAACCGGGACTAGTGAACAATGAGCAGTTCTTC,CACKPGLVNNEQFF,TRBD2,NA,TRBV6-5,TRBJ2-1
TGCGCCAGCAGGAGGACAGGGGATGCTACTCAGCCCCAGCATTTT,CASRRTGDATQPQHF,TRBD1,NA,TRBV5-1,TRBJ1-5
TGTGCCAGCAGCAAATACGTCACCACGAAATCCGGGACAGGTTACGATCAGCCCCAGCATTTT,CASSKYVTTKSGTGYDQPQHF,NA,NA,TRBV21-1,TRBJ1-5
TGTGCCAGCAGCTCCCTAAGAGCCTACGAGCAGTACTTC,CASSSLRAYEQYF,NA,NA,TRBV13,TRBJ2-7
TGTGCCAGCAGTCGAACAGTATCCTACGAGCAGTACTTC,CASSRTVSYEQYF,NA,NA,TRBV12-3/TRBV12-4,TRBJ2-7